Reported below is one T cell receptor beta chain. This clonotype was detected ten times or more. Its antigen remains undetermined. Base qualities are missing; no much larger clone stands one base away. TCRdb shows the sequencer as Illumina HiSeq 1500. TCRdb reprocessing: public reads trimmed at Q25 with fastp, clones called with MiXCR, in-frame beta chains kept. Each CDR3 protein appears once, grouped with its most common genes and DNA. The sample data list some 280,000 distinct CDR3 sequences, and roughly an eighth of these were observed just once. The ten most abundant clones make up 8.8% of the sample. This entry belongs to a study of T cell repertoires in cytomegalovirus infection (dated 2019 in TCRdb). Context from the whole study: The HLA type of each donor mattered for the analysis, because public TCR beta signatures pointed to carriage of CMV infection along with the matching HLA type. Study-wide findings and limitations: In both this cohort and an independent cohort of some 370 donors, the cumulative frequency of public TCR beta family members distinguished carriers of CMV infection plus the relevant HLA type. The ex vivo response was dominated by HLA-C-restricted CMV-specific TCR beta clonotypes, which also provided the single most frequent clonotype in two of eight donors.

CDR1 and CDR2 are read off the germline V gene as MRHNA and SNTAGT. The CDR3 spans 15 residues, from the cysteine through the phenylalanine. Of all the DNA, just the CDR3 is kept, 45 bases in frame from base 1. V and J lose 3 bases and 2 bases, and a span of 14 bases separates them. The sequence derives from a human donor in good health (CMV status not recorded). Some clones in this sample may be carry-over from other donors' samples. Sequenced material: PBMCs. This receptor chain uses TRBV6-4 and TRBJ2-7, with the D gene not clear enough to name. The CDR3 is CASSEESGGAYEQYF. The base sequence is TGTGCCAGCAGTGAGGAGTCGGGTGGGGCCTACGAGCAGTACTTC.